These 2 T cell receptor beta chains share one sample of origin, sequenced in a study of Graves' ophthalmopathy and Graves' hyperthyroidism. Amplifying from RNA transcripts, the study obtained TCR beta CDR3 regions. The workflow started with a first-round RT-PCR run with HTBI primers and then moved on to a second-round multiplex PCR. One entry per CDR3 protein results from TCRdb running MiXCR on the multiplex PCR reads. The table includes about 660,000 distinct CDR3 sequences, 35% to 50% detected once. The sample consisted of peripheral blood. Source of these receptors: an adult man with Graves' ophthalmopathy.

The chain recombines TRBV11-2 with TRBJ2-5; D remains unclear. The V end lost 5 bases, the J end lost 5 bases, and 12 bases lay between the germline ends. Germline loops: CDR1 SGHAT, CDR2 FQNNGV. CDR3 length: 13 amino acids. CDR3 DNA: TGTGCCAGCAGCGAAGATAACGAGGAGACCCAGTACTTC. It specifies CASSEDNEETQYF.

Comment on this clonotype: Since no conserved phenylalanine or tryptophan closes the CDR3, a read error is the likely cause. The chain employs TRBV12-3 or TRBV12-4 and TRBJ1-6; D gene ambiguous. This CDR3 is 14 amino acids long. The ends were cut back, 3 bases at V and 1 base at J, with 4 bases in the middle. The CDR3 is CASSLSSYNSPLHL. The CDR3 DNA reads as TGTGCCAGCAGTTTGTCTTCCTATAATTCACCCCTCCACCTT.